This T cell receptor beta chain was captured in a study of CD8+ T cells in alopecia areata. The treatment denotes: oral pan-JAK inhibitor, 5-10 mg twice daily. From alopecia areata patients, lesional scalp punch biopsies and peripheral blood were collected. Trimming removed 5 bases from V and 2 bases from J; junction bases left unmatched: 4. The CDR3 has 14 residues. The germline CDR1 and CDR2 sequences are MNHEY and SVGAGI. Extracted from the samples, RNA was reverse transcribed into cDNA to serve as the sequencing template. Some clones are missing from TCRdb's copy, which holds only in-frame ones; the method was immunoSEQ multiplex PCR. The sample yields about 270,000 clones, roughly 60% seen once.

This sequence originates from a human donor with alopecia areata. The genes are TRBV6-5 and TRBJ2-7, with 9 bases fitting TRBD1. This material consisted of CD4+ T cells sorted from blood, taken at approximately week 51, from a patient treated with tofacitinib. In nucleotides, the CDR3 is TGTGCCAGCAGTCCGGACAGGGGAACCTACGAGCAGTACTTC. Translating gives CASSPDRGTYEQYF.